The clone carrying this TCR beta chain came up a few times. The data belong to a study of regulatory T cells in long-lasting Graves disease. Time point described: newly diagnosed GD, antithyroid drugs for less than 3 months. RNA from PBMCs was the source of the TCR library. A peripheral blood sample, roughly 9.8 milliliters in volume, was drawn into EDTA tubes. Arm-PCR of CDR3 regions and iRepertoire HTBI primers were used to build TCR beta libraries. TCRdb called the multiplex PCR reads again in MiXCR, with one record for every CDR3 protein. The profile shows 350,000 to 450,000 distinct CDR3 sequences, over 15% of them singletons. Germline V gene lookup returns CDR1 SGHRS and CDR2 YFSETQ. This CDR3 contains 15 residues. The ends were cut back, 7 bases at V and 5 bases at J, with 19 bases in the middle. The same sample was also studied in work on T cells in Graves' hyperthyroidism and ophthalmopathy.

This chain links TRBV5-1 with TRBJ2-1, with D possibly being TRBD2 (6 bases). The clonotype was recovered from a man in his forties with Graves disease. The material was peripheral blood mononuclear cells (PBMCs), obtained at new diagnosis, from a patient treated with antithyroid drugs. CDR3 amino acids: CASGPLDYVDNEQFF. CDR3 sequence (DNA): TGCGCCAGCGGCCCATTGGACTACGTAGACAATGAGCAGTTCTTC. The variable domain in full, with the rest retrieved from reference TRBV5-1 and TRBJ2-1, is KAGVTQTPRYLIKTRGQQVTLSCSPISGHRSVSWYQQTPGQGLQFLFEYFSETQRNKGNFPGRFSGRQFSNSRSEMNVSTLELGDSALYLCASGPLDYVDNEQFFGPGTRLTVL.